A selection of T cell receptor beta chains follows, all from one sample in a study of human T cells and chemical hapten exposure. One entry per CDR3 protein results from TCRdb running MiXCR on the RACE reads. Here the sample spans more than 80,000 distinct CDR3 sequences, 11% being singletons. This specimen was whole blood, taken in connection with sensitization to the hapten diphenylcyclopropenone (DPC). Source of these receptors: a woman aged 55 to 70 with alopecia areata. Some clones in this sample may be carry-over from other donors' samples. Each CDR3 is given with its conserved first and last residue. Fields, in order: V gene, clone size, J gene, D gene, CDR3 DNA, CDR3 protein. The D gene is left open where the match is weak. The size entry is marked missing in some rows and otherwise reads once, few, many or a size class.

TRBV7-2	.	TRBJ2-3	TRBD2	TGTGCCAGCAGATCAGGACTAGCGGGGGGCAGGGATACGCAGTATTTT	CASRSGLAGGRDTQYF
TRBV7-9	many	TRBJ1-1	.	TGTGCCAGCAGCTTACCCCAGGCGGAGGGGAACACTGAAGCTTTCTTT	CASSLPQAEGNTEAFF
TRBV20-1	few	TRBJ2-7	.	TGCAGTGCTAGACCCTGGGGGTCAACCTACGAGCAGTACTTC	CSARPWGSTYEQYF
TRBV3-1	few	TRBJ2-2	.	TGTGCCAGCAGCCAAGTAGGCTACACCGGGGAGCTGTTTTTT	CASSQVGYTGELFF
TRBV7-9	few	TRBJ2-3	.	TGTGCCAGCAGCTTAATGTATTTT	CASSLMYF
TRBV3-1	.	TRBJ2-3	.	TGTGCCAGCAGCCAAGTCAGGGGTTTGTCAGATACGCAGTATTTT	CASSQVRGLSDTQYF
TRBV6-6	many	TRBJ2-4	.	TGTGCCAGCAGTTATGGCGGCATTCAGTACTTC	CASSYGGIQYF
TRBV19	many	TRBJ2-5	TRBD2	TGTGCCAGTAGTCTGACTAGCTTAAGTGAAGAGACCCAGTACTTC	CASSLTSLSEETQYF
TRBV6-5	few	TRBJ1-1	.	TGTGCCAGCAGTCAAACAACCGGGACTGAAGCTTTCTTT	CASSQTTGTEAFF
TRBV29-1	many	TRBJ1-2	.	TGCAGCGTTGCGACAGGAAACTATGGCTACACCTTC	CSVATGNYGYTF
TRBV20-1	few	TRBJ2-1	.	TGCAGTGCTGGGCTGGCGGGAACCTACAATGAGCAGTTCTTC	CSAGLAGTYNEQFF
TRBV20-1	many	TRBJ1-4	.	TGCAGTGCTAGAGTGGGCAGCCGTGAAAAACTGTTTTTT	CSARVGSREKLFF
TRBV7-6	.	TRBJ2-5	.	TGTGCCAGCAGCTTAGAAGGGTCAAGAGGGAAAGAGACCCAGTACTTC	CASSLEGSRGKETQYF
TRBV18	many	TRBJ1-2	.	TGTGCCAGCTCACCAGTCGGGTATGGCTACACCTTC	CASSPVGYGYTF
TRBV5-4	.	TRBJ2-4	.	TGTGCCAGCAGCTTGTCCGTGGGCCCCCAAAACATTCAGTACTTC	CASSLSVGPQNIQYF
TRBV5-1	.	TRBJ2-7	.	TGCGCCAGCAGCTTGGCGGATAACAGACTTCGGCAGTACTTC	CASSLADNRLRQYF
TRBV3-1	many	TRBJ1-1	TRBD1	TGTGCCAGCAGCCAAGATTGGGGGACAGGGACCAAGGCTGAAGCTTTCTTT	CASSQDWGTGTKAEAFF
TRBV7-9	few	TRBJ1-5	.	TGTGCCAGCAGCTTAGGACGAGGGGCCCAGCCCCAGCATTTT	CASSLGRGAQPQHF
TRBV27	few	TRBJ1-6	.	TGTGCCAGCAGTTTAGGGATTTCACCCCTCCACTTT	CASSLGISPLHF
TRBV5-1	many	TRBJ1-4	TRBD1	TGCGCCAGCAGCCCCGGGACAGGGGTTTTTAATGAAAAACTGTTTTTT	CASSPGTGVFNEKLFF
TRBV11-2	many	TRBJ1-1	.	TGTGCCAGCAGCTTAGGGGGGGTAGGGATGAACACTGAAGCTTTCTTT	CASSLGGVGMNTEAFF
TRBV5-4	many	TRBJ2-7	.	TGTGCCAGCAGGCGGGGCTTTACCTACGAGCAGTACTTC	CASRRGFTYEQYF
TRBV7-9	few	TRBJ2-7	TRBD2	TGTGCCAGCAGCTTGGGAGGGGAGTACGAGCAGTACTTC	CASSLGGEYEQYF
TRBV18	few	TRBJ1-6	.	TGTGCCAGCTCACCAGGACGTTCAGGAGGGGGGGTGGCCCTCCACTTT	CASSPGRSGGGVALHF
TRBV30	.	TRBJ2-3	.	TGTGCCTGGAGTAAAGGGGGGACTGCCGGAGATACGCAGTATTTT	CAWSKGGTAGDTQYF
TRBV5-4	many	TRBJ1-2	.	TGTGCCAGCAGCTCCTTTCTGGGAAACTATGGCTACACCTTC	CASSSFLGNYGYTF
TRBV20-1	once	TRBJ1-3	.	TGCCGTGCTGCCCCCCGGAGGGTTGGAAACACCATATATTTT	CRAAPRRVGNTIYF
TRBV13	few	TRBJ2-5	TRBD2	TGTGCCAGCAGCCCGCGGGGGGATTCGGAGACCCAGTACTTC	CASSPRGDSETQYF
TRBV20-1	many	TRBJ2-3	TRBD2	TGCAGTGCTAGAGTTAGCGGGGGGGCCCGGATCAGCACAGATACGCAGTATTTT	CSARVSGGARISTDTQYF
TRBV4-1	.	TRBJ2-3	.	TGCGCCAGCAGCCAAGATCCAGGGGATACGCAGTATTTT	CASSQDPGDTQYF
TRBV2	few	TRBJ1-5	.	TGTGCCACGCGTTTGAGCAATCAGCCCCAGCATTTT	CATRLSNQPQHF
TRBV7-6	many	TRBJ1-1	.	TGTGCCAGCAGCCTTCGACACAGGAACACTGAAGCTTTCTTT	CASSLRHRNTEAFF
TRBV29-1	.	TRBJ1-2	TRBD1	TGCAGCGGCTCGGACAGGGGCTATGGCTACACCTTC	CSGSDRGYGYTF
TRBV3-1	many	TRBJ1-6	.	TGTGCCAGCAGCCAAGCGTCAGGAGGTTCACCCCTCCACTTT	CASSQASGGSPLHF
TRBV20-1	.	TRBJ2-1	.	TGCAGTGCTAGACTTAAGACGTCCTACAATGAGCAGTTCTTC	CSARLKTSYNEQFF
TRBV5-1	many	TRBJ2-7	TRBD2	TGCGCCAGCAGCTCCTCCGGGACTAGCTTGTACGAGCAGTACTTC	CASSSSGTSLYEQYF
TRBV15	.	TRBJ1-3	.	TGTGCCACCAGCAGAGATCGTAACCTCGGAAACACCATATATTTT	CATSRDRNLGNTIYF
TRBV12-3/TRBV12-4	many	TRBJ1-4	.	TGTGCCAGCAGTTTTCAGGGAGCAACTAATGAAAAACTGTTTTTT	CASSFQGATNEKLFF